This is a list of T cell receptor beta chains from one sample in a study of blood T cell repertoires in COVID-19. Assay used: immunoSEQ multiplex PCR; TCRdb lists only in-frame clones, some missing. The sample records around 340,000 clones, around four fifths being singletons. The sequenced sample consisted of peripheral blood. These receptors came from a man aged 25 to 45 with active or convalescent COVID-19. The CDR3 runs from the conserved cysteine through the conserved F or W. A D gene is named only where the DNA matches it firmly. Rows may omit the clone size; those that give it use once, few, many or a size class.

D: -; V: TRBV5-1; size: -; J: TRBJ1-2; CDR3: CASSLELNNYGYTF; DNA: TGCGCCAGCAGCTTGGAACTGAATAACTATGGCTACACCTTC
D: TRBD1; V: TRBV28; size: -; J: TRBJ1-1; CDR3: CATRDRWNTEAFF; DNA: TGTGCCACCAGGGACAGATGGAACACTGAAGCTTTCTTT
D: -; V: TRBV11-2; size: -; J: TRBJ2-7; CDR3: CASSLFGEQYF; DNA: TGTGCCAGCAGCTTATTCGGCGAGCAGTACTTC
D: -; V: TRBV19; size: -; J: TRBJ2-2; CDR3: CASSRFRELFF; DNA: TGTGCCAGTAGCCGGTTCAGGGAGCTGTTTTTT
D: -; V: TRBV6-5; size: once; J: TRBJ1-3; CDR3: CASSRVGNTIYF; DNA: TGTGCCAGCAGCCGGGTTGGAAACACCATATATTTT
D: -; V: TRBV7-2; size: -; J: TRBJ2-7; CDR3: CASSQTGNSYEQYF; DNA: TGTGCCAGCAGCCAAACCGGGAACTCCTACGAGCAGTACTTC
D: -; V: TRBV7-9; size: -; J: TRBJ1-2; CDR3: CASSSPVGYTF; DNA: TGTGCCAGCAGCTCCCCCGTTGGCTACACCTTC
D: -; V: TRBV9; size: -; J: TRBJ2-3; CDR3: CASSSQRGALAYF; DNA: TGTGCCAGCAGCTCCCAGAGGGGAGCACTAGCGTATTTT
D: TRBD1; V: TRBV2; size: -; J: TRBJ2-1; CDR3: CASRDRGTYNEQFF; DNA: TGTGCCAGCAGAGACAGGGGGACCTACAATGAGCAGTTCTTC
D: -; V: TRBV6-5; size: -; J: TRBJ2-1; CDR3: CASSYGGSSYNEQFF; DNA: TGTGCCAGCAGTTACGGGGGCAGCTCCTACAATGAGCAGTTCTTC
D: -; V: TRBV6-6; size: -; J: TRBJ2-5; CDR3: CASKIRETQYF; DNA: TGTGCCAGCAAAATTCGGGAAACCCAGTACTTC
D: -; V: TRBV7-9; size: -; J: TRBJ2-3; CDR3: CASSINGDTQYF; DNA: TGTGCCAGCAGCATCAATGGCGATACGCAGTATTTT
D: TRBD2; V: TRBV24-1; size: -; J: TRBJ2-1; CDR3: CATSDGRASGFGIDEQFF; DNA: TGTGCCACCAGTGATGGCAGGGCTAGCGGATTTGGGATCGATGAGCAGTTCTTC
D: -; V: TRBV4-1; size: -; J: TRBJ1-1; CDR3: CASTQGEAGNTEAFF; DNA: TGCGCCAGCACCCAAGGAGAGGCTGGGAACACTGAAGCTTTCTTT
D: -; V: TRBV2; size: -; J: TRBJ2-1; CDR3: CASSEAERGRDEQFF; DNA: TGTGCCAGCAGTGAAGCGGAACGGGGGAGAGATGAGCAGTTCTTC
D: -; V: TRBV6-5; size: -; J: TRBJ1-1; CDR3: CASSTALGETEAFF; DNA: TGTGCCAGCAGTACAGCGCTCGGGGAGACTGAAGCTTTCTTT
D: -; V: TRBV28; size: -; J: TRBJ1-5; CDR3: CASSLRGWGNNQPQHF; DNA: TGTGCCAGCAGTTTAAGGGGTTGGGGTAACAATCAGCCCCAGCATTTT
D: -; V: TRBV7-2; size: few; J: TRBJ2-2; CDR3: CASSFRDLRGGELFF; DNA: TGTGCCAGCAGCTTCAGGGACTTGCGAGGCGGGGAGCTGTTTTTT
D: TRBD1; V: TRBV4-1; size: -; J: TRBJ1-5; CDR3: CASSQDGTGGYSNQPQHF; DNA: TGCGCCAGCAGCCAAGATGGGACAGGGGGCTATAGCAATCAGCCCCAGCATTTT
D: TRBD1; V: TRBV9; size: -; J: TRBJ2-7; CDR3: CASSVQGVASYEQYF; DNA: TGTGCCAGCAGCGTCCAGGGGGTAGCCTCCTACGAGCAGTACTTC
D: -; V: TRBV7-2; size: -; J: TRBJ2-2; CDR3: CASTQGPGTGELFF; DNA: TGTGCCAGCACCCAGGGGCCCGGCACCGGGGAGCTGTTTTTT
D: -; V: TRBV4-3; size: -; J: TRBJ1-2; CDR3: CASSQDNRAYGYTF; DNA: TGCGCCAGCAGCCAAGATAACAGAGCCTATGGCTACACCTTC
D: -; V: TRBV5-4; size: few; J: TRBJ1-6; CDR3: CASSFGRSHDSPLHF; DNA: TGTGCCAGCAGCTTTGGGCGCTCTCATGATTCACCCCTCCACTTT
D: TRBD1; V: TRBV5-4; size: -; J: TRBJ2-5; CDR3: CASSFGQGLGETQYF; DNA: TGTGCCAGCAGCTTCGGACAGGGGCTAGGAGAGACCCAGTACTTC
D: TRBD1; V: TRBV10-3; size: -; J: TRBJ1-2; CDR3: CAIRGTGANYGYTF; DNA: TGTGCCATCAGGGGGACAGGAGCTAACTATGGCTACACCTTC
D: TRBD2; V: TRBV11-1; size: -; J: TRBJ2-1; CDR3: CASSTGSGGNYNEQFF; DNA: TGTGCCAGCAGCACTGGCAGCGGGGGGAACTACAATGAGCAGTTCTTC
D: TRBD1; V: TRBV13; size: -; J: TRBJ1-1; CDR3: CASTSGTANTEAFF; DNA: TGTGCCAGCACCTCGGGGACAGCCAACACTGAAGCTTTCTTT
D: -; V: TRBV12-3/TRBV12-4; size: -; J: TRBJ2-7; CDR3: CASSRYGSEQYF; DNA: TGTGCCAGCAGCAGATACGGGTCCGAGCAGTACTTC
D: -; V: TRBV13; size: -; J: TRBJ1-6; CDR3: CASRGRGSPLHF; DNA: TGTGCCAGCAGGGGCAGGGGCTCACCCCTCCACTTT
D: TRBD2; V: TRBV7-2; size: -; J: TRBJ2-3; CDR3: CASSPGTSGLRDTQYF; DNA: TGTGCCAGCAGCCCCGGGACTAGCGGGTTGAGAGATACGCAGTATTTT
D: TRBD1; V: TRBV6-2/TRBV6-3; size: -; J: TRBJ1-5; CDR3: CASSTDRGGQPQHF; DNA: TGTGCCAGCAGCACCGACAGGGGCGGGCAGCCCCAGCATTTT
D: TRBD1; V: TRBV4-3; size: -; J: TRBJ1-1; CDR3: CASSHPGQGDTEAFF; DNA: TGCGCCAGCAGCCACCCCGGACAGGGGGACACTGAAGCTTTCTTT
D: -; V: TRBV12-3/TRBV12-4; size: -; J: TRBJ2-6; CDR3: CASTQGGANVLTF; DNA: TGTGCCAGCACTCAGGGAGGGGCCAACGTCCTGACTTTC
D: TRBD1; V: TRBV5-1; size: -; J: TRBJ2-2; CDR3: CASQTGAPNTGELFF; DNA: TGCGCCAGCCAAACAGGGGCACCGAACACCGGGGAGCTGTTTTTT
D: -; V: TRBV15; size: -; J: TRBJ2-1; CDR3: CATSREVLAGYNEQFF; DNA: TGTGCCACCAGCAGAGAAGTGCTAGCAGGATACAATGAGCAGTTCTTC
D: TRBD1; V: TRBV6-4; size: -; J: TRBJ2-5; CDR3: CASSGQTGGGETQYF; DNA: TGTGCCAGCAGTGGTCAAACAGGGGGCGGGGAGACCCAGTACTTC
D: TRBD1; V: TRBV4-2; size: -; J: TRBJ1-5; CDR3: CASSQEGGWTGVSQPQHF; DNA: TGTGCCAGCAGCCAAGAGGGTGGCTGGACAGGGGTGAGTCAGCCCCAGCATTTT
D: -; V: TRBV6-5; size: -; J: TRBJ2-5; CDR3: CASRPLVVETQYF; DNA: TGTGCCAGCAGACCACTAGTCGTAGAGACCCAGTACTTC
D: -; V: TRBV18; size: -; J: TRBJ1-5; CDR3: CASSSSGVNQPQHF; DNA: TGTGCCAGCTCATCCTCGGGGGTTAATCAGCCCCAGCATTTT
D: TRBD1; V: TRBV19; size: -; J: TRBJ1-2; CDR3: CASSNTRQGYGYTF; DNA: TGTGCCAGTAGTAATACCCGACAGGGGTATGGCTACACCTTC
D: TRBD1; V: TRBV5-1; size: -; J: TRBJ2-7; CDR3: CASATGAFSEQYF; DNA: TGCGCCAGCGCCACAGGGGCTTTTAGCGAGCAGTACTTC
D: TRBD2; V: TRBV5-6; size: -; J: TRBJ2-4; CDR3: CASSGGGKGIQYF; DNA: TGTGCCAGCAGTGGGGGAGGGAAGGGCATTCAGTACTTC
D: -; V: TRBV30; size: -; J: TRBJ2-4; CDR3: CAWSGRGWAKNIQYF; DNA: TGTGCCTGGAGTGGAAGGGGGTGGGCCAAAAACATTCAGTACTTC
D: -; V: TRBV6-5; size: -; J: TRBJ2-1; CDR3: CASSYLSRRAVEQFF; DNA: TGTGCCAGCAGTTACCTCAGCCGGAGGGCCGTAGAGCAGTTCTTC
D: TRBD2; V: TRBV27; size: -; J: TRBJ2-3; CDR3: CASPRTSDRRGTDTQYF; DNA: TGTGCCAGCCCCCGGACTAGCGATAGGAGAGGCACAGATACGCAGTATTTT
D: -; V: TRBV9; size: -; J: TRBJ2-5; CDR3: CASSTRGETQYF; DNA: TGTGCCAGCAGCACACGGGGGGAGACCCAGTACTTC
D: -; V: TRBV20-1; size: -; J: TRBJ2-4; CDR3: CSASLGGKNIQYF; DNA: TGCAGTGCTAGTTTAGGAGGCAAAAACATTCAGTACTTC
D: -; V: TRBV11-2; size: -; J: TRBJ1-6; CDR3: CASSLKPENSPLHF; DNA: TGTGCCAGCAGCTTAAAGCCCGAGAATTCACCCCTCCACTTT
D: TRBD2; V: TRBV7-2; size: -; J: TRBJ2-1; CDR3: CASSLGLRGYSYNEQFF; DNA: TGTGCCAGCAGCTTAGGCCTGCGGGGGTACTCCTACAATGAGCAGTTCTTC